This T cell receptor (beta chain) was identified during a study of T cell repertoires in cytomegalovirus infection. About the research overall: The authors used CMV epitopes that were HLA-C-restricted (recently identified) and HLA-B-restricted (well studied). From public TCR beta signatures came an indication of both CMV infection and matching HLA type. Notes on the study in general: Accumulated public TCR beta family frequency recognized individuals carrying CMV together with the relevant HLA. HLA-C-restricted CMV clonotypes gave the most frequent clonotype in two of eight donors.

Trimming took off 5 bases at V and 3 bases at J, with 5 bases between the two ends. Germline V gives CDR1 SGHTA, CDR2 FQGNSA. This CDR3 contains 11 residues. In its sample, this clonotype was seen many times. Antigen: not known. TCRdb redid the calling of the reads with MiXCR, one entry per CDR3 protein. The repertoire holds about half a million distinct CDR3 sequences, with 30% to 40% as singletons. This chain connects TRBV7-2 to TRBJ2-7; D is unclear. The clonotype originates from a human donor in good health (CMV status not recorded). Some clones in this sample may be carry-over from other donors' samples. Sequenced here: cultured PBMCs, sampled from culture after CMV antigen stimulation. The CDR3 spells CASSPIYEQYF. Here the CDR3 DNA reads TGTGCCAGCAGCCCCATCTACGAGCAGTACTTC.